These 10 T cell receptor beta chains were all obtained from the same sample, sequenced in a study of blood T cell repertoires in COVID-19. This table comes from immunoSEQ multiplex PCR, and its TCRdb copy is limited to in-frame clones, with some not included. This table has 75,000 or so clones, 88% appearing once. Sequencing used peripheral blood. These receptors were collected from a man aged 70-80 years with acute or convalescent COVID-19.

This sequence joins TRBV5-1 and TRBJ1-1, with 9 bases that match TRBD1. The length of the CDR3 is 15 residues. In germline, CDR1 is SGHRS, CDR2 YFSETQ. With V trimmed by 4 bases and J by 0 bases, 4 bases remained unmatched. CDR3 DNA sequence: TGCGCCAGCAGCCCAGGGGACAGGGTGAACACTGAAGCTTTCTTT. It specifies CASSPGDRVNTEAFF.

The V and J genes are TRBV15 and TRBJ2-7, with 10 positions matching TRBD2. This CDR3 comprises 15 residues. Germline V CDR1 and CDR2: LNHNV, YYDKDF (reference sequence). V was pared by 0 bases and J by 7 bases, with 6 bases of the junction left unmatched. For the CDR3, the DNA is TGTGCCACCAGCAGAGATACTAGCGGGGTTTGGGAGCAGTACTTC. Translation: CATSRDTSGVWEQYF.

V and J are TRBV7-2 and TRBJ2-1; a possible D gene is TRBD2 (7 bases). The CDR3 contains 15 residues. V gave up 5 bases and J gave up 5 bases, with 16 bases separating them. Germline V CDR1 and CDR2: SGHTA, FQGNSA. The CDR3 here is CASSTRRGANNEQFF. Written as DNA, the CDR3 is TGTGCCAGCAGCACCCGACGGGGGGCCAACAATGAGCAGTTCTTC.

The genes are TRBV11-2 and TRBJ1-1, with D tentatively TRBD1 (6 bases). Trimming cost V 7 bases and J 6 bases, with 15 bases left between them. This CDR3 has 13 residues. CDR1 and CDR2 (germline): SGHAT, FQNNGV. Here the CDR3 reads CASNPSGGPEAFF. DNA for the CDR3: TGTGCCAGCAACCCGAGCGGGGGGCCTGAAGCTTTCTTT.

In DNA, the CDR3 is TGTGCCAGCAGCCTCTCCCAGGGTTCTAACTATGGCTACACCTTC. Translation gives CASSLSQGSNYGYTF. The chain joins TRBV7-2 to TRBJ1-2, with D maybe TRBD1 (5 bases). Deletions cut 5 bases from V and 0 bases from J, with 13 bases between. Germline CDR1 is SGHTA and CDR2 is FQGNSA. The CDR3 spans 15 residues.

The J gene is TRBJ1-2, the V gene TRBV7-9; TRBD1 matches 7 bases. Looked up from germline, CDR1 is SEHNR and CDR2 is FQNEAQ (reference sequence). The J segment lost 4 bases and the V segment lost 0 bases, leaving 8 bases of the junction unmatched. The CDR3 loop spans 16 amino acids. Written as DNA, the CDR3 is TGTGCCAGCAGCTTAGCGTTGAGACAGGGAGTCTATGGCTACACCTTC. This translates into CASSLALRQGVYGYTF. Full variable domain (rest looked up from reference TRBV7-9 and TRBJ1-2): DTGVSQNPRHKITKRGQNVTFRCDPISEHNRLYWYRQTLGQGPEFLTYFQNEAQLEKSRLLSDRFSAERPKGSFSTLEIQRTEQGDSAMYLCASSLALRQGVYGYTFGSGTRLTVV.

This chain uses TRBV19 with TRBJ1-5; possibly TRBD1 for D (6 bases). Germline assignment: CDR1 LNHDA and CDR2 SQIVND (reference sequence). Trimming removed 5 bases at V and 0 bases at J, with 14 bases between. CDR3 length: 16 amino acids. The DNA for the CDR3 is TGTGCCAGTAGTCGCCGGTCAGGGGTTAGCAATCAGCCCCAGCATTTT. Translation: CASSRRSGVSNQPQHF.

This chain connects TRBV30 to TRBJ1-2; TRBD1 aligns across 8 bases. Trimming removed 4 bases from V and 4 bases from J; junction bases left unmatched: 8. Germline CDR1 is GTSNPN and CDR2 is SVGIG (reference sequence). The CDR3 contains 14 residues. The CDR3 loop is CAWMGDRTAYGYTF. CDR3 DNA sequence: TGTGCCTGGATGGGGGACAGGACCGCCTATGGCTACACCTTC.

The rearrangement uses TRBV7-2 and TRBJ2-2, with TRBD1 as a possible D gene (6 bases). Germline V gene sequence: CDR1 SGHTA, CDR2 FQGNSA. V was trimmed by 5 bases and J by 2 bases, leaving 18 bases between them. The CDR3 covers 17 residues. For the CDR3, the DNA is TGTGCCAGCAGCCCGAGAGGAGGCAGGGGAAACACCGGGGAGCTGTTTTTT. This codes for CASSPRGGRGNTGELFF.

This clone was seen just once. This sequence joins TRBV3-1 (or the pseudogene TRBV3-2) and TRBJ1-1; 7 bases match TRBD1. With 4 bases clipped from V and 2 bases from J, the junction kept 4 bases outside the gene matches. The CDR3 runs 14 residues. Germline V gene sequence: CDR1 LGHDT, CDR2 YNNKEL (reference sequence). In DNA, the CDR3 is TGTGCCAGCAGCCGTGACAGGGACAACACTGAAGCTTTCTTT. It is translated as CASSRDRDNTEAFF.